The rows below give T cell receptor beta chains drawn from one sample of a study of cytomegalovirus exposure and HLA in healthy donors. The method was immunoSEQ multiplex PCR; TCRdb's version includes in-frame clones alone and lacks a portion of them. The sample lists some 190,000 clones, roughly 10% occurring once. Sequencing was done on a sample of PBMCs. These receptor sequences come from a woman aged 30 to 39 in good health and CMV-seropositive. CDR3s include the opening cysteine and the closing phenylalanine or tryptophan. The D gene is left open where the match is weak. Clone size, where shown, is once, few, many, or a class for clones that have expanded.

size	D	J	V	DNA	CDR3
.	TRBD1	TRBJ2-7	TRBV4-1	TGCGCCAGCAGCCTCGGACAGGGGGCGAGCGAGCAGTACTTC	CASSLGQGASEQYF
.	.	TRBJ2-5	TRBV19	TGTGCCAGTGCGACAGATTCGGGGACCCAGTACTTC	CASATDSGTQYF
.	TRBD2	TRBJ2-3	TRBV6-1	TGTGCCAGCAGAACTAGCGTGAGCACAGATACGCAGTATTTT	CASRTSVSTDTQYF
.	.	TRBJ2-1	TRBV19	TGTGCCAGTAGTATTGGCTCCAACAATGAGCAGTTCTTC	CASSIGSNNEQFF
few	TRBD2	TRBJ2-7	TRBV6-1	TGTGCCAGCAGCCCCCCTAGCGGGATCGGCTACGAGCAGTACTTC	CASSPPSGIGYEQYF
few	TRBD1	TRBJ1-1	TRBV5-4	TGTGCCAGCAGCTGGGACAGGGGGAACACTGAAGCTTTCTTT	CASSWDRGNTEAFF
.	TRBD1	TRBJ1-1	TRBV10-3	TGTGCCACCATCAGGGGGCAGATGAACACTGAAGCTTTCTTT	CATIRGQMNTEAFF
few	.	TRBJ2-4	TRBV2	TGTGCCAGCAGTGAACAGGGGCTAGCCAAAAACATTCAGTACTTC	CASSEQGLAKNIQYF
few	.	TRBJ2-3	TRBV5-1	TGCGCCAGCAGCTTGCCTTGGTTAGCTAGGATGCACACAGATACGCAGTATTTT	CASSLPWLARMHTDTQYF
.	.	TRBJ2-2	TRBV27	TGTGCCAGCAGTTCTCGCACTTCCGCCGGGGAGCTGTTTTTT	CASSSRTSAGELFF
few	.	TRBJ2-7	TRBV7-2	TGTGCCAGCAGCCTCGGGACTGCTTACGAGCAGTACTTC	CASSLGTAYEQYF